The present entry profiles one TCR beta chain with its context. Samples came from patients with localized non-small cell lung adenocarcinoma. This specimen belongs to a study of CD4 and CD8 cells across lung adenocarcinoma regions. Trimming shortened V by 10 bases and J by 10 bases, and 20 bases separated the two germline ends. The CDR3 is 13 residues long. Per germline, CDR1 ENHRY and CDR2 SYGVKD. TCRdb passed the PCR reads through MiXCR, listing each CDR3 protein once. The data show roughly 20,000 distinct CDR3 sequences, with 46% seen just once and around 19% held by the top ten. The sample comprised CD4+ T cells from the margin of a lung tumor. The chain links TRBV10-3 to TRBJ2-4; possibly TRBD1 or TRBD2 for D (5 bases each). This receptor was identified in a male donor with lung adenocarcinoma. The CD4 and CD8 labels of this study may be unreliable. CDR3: CATGLAAKDIQYF. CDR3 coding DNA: TGTGCCACGGGGCTGGCGGCCAAAGATATTCAGTACTTC.